This entry lists 31 T cell receptor beta chains sequenced from one sample in a study of shared clonotypes between healthy human individuals. As defined, naive CD8 cells were CD45RO-negative and positively selected for CCR7, with terminally differentiated effector memory CD45RA+ cells excluded. This table comes from immunoSEQ multiplex PCR, and its TCRdb copy is limited to in-frame clones, with some not included. The repertoire holds more than 500,000 clones, approximately 95% seen once, with over 0.1% in the top ten. Sample: naive CD8+ T cells sorted from blood. These receptors all stem from a woman in her twenties or thirties in good health.

The rearrangement uses TRBV19 and TRBJ1-5; possible D gene TRBD1, 6 bases. Trimming left V 6 bases short and J 5 bases short, with 26 bases between. Germline V lookup: CDR1 LNHDA, CDR2 SQIVND (reference sequence). The CDR3 spans 18 residues. CDR3 nucleotides: TGTGCCAGTAGCCATAAAAGGGGGGCAGTCGAGGCGGATCAGCCCCAGCATTTT. It specifies CASSHKRGAVEADQPQHF.

The chain joins TRBV12-5 to TRBJ2-1, with D possibly matching TRBD2 (6 bases). The germline V gene has CDR1 LGHNT and CDR2 FRNRAP. The length of the CDR3 is 13 residues. Trimming shortened V by 6 bases and J by 10 bases, and 16 bases separated the two germline ends. CDR3 DNA sequence: TGTGCTAGTGGCAATCCAACAAGCGGGGAGCAGTTCTTC. Its protein product is CASGNPTSGEQFF.

The genes are TRBV28 and TRBJ1-5, with 8 bases that match TRBD1. The CDR3 totals 15 residues. CDR1 is MDHEN, CDR2 SYDVKM, per germline. Trimming removed 3 bases from V and 7 bases from J; junction bases left unmatched: 8. CDR3 loop: CASSLFQGARQPQHF. Written as DNA, the CDR3 is TGTGCCAGCAGTTTGTTTCAGGGGGCGAGGCAGCCCCAGCATTTT.

The chain has TRBV6-1 and TRBJ2-7; no definite D call. The germline CDR1 and CDR2 sequences are MNHNS and SASEGT. The CDR3 is made up of 17 amino acids. With 2 bases removed from V and 5 bases from J, the gap between germline ends came to 22 bases. CDR3 sequence: CASSESLGDRVYDEQYF. In nucleotides, the CDR3 is TGTGCCAGCAGTGAAAGTCTGGGTGATAGGGTTTACGACGAGCAGTACTTC.

The chain uses TRBV27 and TRBJ2-2; D unresolved. The assigned J gene may be wrong: the sequence end matches TRBJ1-1 better. In germline, CDR1 is MNHEY, CDR2 SMNVEV (reference sequence). This CDR3 contains 11 residues. The CDR3 coding sequence is TGTGCCAGCAGAGGGCTGGCTGAAGCTTTCTTT. Its protein product is CASRGLAEAFF.

This chain uses TRBV19 with TRBJ2-1; D is perhaps TRBD1 (7 bases). Germline V lookup: CDR1 LNHDA, CDR2 SQIVND (reference sequence). The V and J ends lost 2 bases and 4 bases respectively, with 12 bases between them. The CDR3 consists of 15 residues. CDR3 nucleotides: TGTGCCAGTAGTATATCAGGGGGGTTGTACAATGAGCAGTTCTTC. Its protein product is CASSISGGLYNEQFF.

The rearrangement joins TRBV5-6 to TRBJ1-1, with D uncertain. Deletions cut 5 bases from V and 5 bases from J, with 22 bases between. Looked up from germline, CDR1 is SGHDT and CDR2 is YYEEEE. This CDR3 comprises 16 residues. For the CDR3, the DNA is TGTGCCAGCAGACCACCGGGCTACAGAGATTGGACTGAAGCTTTCTTT. Its protein product is CASRPPGYRDWTEAFF.

This clone occurred a few times. The chain joins TRBV5-1 to TRBJ2-7; TRBD2 matches at 7 bases. The CDR3 totals 16 residues. Germline V gene data show CDR1 as SGHRS and CDR2 as YFSETQ. Trimming cost V 5 bases and J 4 bases; bases outside gene matches: 15. The CDR3 is CASRPGGASGTYEQYF. In DNA, the CDR3 is TGCGCCAGCAGGCCCGGCGGTGCTAGCGGAACATACGAGCAGTACTTC.

The table lists this clone with a count of one. This chain uses TRBV5-4 with TRBJ2-7; D uncertain. V was clipped by 4 bases and J by 0 bases, with 11 bases between them. This CDR3 comprises 14 residues. Germline V gene lookup returns CDR1 SGHNT and CDR2 YYREEE (reference sequence). The CDR3: CASSADEISYEQYF. The CDR3 DNA reads TGTGCCAGCAGCGCGGACGAAATCTCCTACGAGCAGTACTTC.

The rearrangement uses TRBV28 and TRBJ1-1; 9 positions match TRBD1. V shed 6 bases and J 3 bases; nucleotides not matched to a gene: 5. The CDR3 totals 14 residues. Germline V gene sequence: CDR1 MDHEN, CDR2 SYDVKM. As DNA, the CDR3 is TGTGCCAGCAGCGGGACAGGGCCGCACACTGAAGCTTTCTTT. Translated: CASSGTGPHTEAFF.

The CDR3 loop reads CASSYVSSTGELFF. The DNA for the CDR3 is TGTGCCAGCAGTTATGTGTCAAGCACCGGGGAGCTGTTTTTT. This sequence joins TRBV28 and TRBJ2-2, with D hard to call. V was cut by 4 bases and J by 4 bases, with 10 bases left in between. The CDR3 is 14 amino acids. The germline gives CDR1 MDHEN, CDR2 SYDVKM.

This clone was seen a few times. V gene TRBV2 combines with J gene TRBJ2-1, with D hard to call. Germline CDR1 and CDR2: SNHLY and FYNNEI. This CDR3 spans 13 amino acids. Trimming removed 4 bases from V and 9 bases from J, with 13 bases in between. The CDR3 here is CASSVTTAGEQFF. The CDR3 coding sequence is TGTGCCAGCAGTGTTACGACCGCCGGTGAGCAGTTCTTC. Looking up the rest from reference TRBV2 and TRBJ2-1 gives the full variable domain: EPEVTQTPSHQVTQMGQEVILRCVPISNHLYFYWYRQILGQKVEFLVSFYNNEISEKSEIFDDQFSVERPDGSNFTLKIRSTKLEDSAMYFCASSVTTAGEQFFGPGTRLTVL.

This clone was observed a single time. The rearrangement joins TRBV14 to TRBJ2-5; D call uncertain. The J call is doubtful: the DNA matches TRBJ2-7 better. The CDR3 has 15 residues. Looked up from germline, CDR1 is SGHDN and CDR2 is FVKESK. As DNA, the CDR3 is TGTGCCAGCAGCCAAGCCTTAGGTCGCTCCTACGAGCAGTACTTC. This gives the protein CASSQALGRSYEQYF.

The CDR3 spells CASSLLQARENGYTF. The DNA for the CDR3 is TGCGCCAGCAGCTTGTTGCAGGCGCGTGAAAATGGCTACACCTTC. The J gene is TRBJ1-2, the V gene TRBV5-1, with D unclear. The CDR3 is 15 amino acids. V was cut by 1 base and J by 6 bases, with 16 bases left in between. Germline V CDR1 and CDR2: SGHRS, YFSETQ.

V usage is TRBV19 and J usage is TRBJ2-2; 10 bases match TRBD2. Germline loops: CDR1 LNHDA, CDR2 SQIVND (reference sequence). Unmatched junction bases numbered 9, after V lost 4 bases and J lost 4 bases. This CDR3 spans 17 amino acids. The CDR3 DNA reads TGTGCCAGTAGTACCCTCGGAGTAGCGGGGGGCACCGGGGAGCTGTTTTTT. Translation: CASSTLGVAGGTGELFF. Variable domain in full (rest from reference TRBV19 and TRBJ2-2): DGGITQSPKYLFRKEGQNVTLSCEQNLNHDAMYWYRQDPGQGLRLIYYSQIVNDFQKGDIAEGYSVSREKKESFPLTVTSAQKNPTAFYLCASSTLGVAGGTGELFFGEGSRLTVL.

This sequence joins TRBV28 and TRBJ2-7; TRBD2 agrees at 8 bases. Per the germline V gene, CDR1 is MDHEN and CDR2 is SYDVKM. This CDR3 is 13 amino acids long. The J segment lost 2 bases and the V segment lost 7 bases, leaving 4 bases of the junction unmatched. The CDR3 spells CASNGRAPYEQYF. The CDR3 nucleotides are TGTGCCAGCAACGGGAGGGCCCCCTACGAGCAGTACTTC.

Points on this clone: Other DNA sequences of this sample code for an identical CDR3. The chain carries TRBV9 and TRBJ2-3; D perhaps matches TRBD2 (5 bases). The germline V and J ends were trimmed by 0 bases and 3 bases, with 5 bases remaining between them. CDR3 length: 13 residues. Per the germline V gene, CDR1 is SGDLS and CDR2 is YYNGEE. The CDR3: CASSVGRTDTQYF. CDR3 nucleotides: TGTGCCAGCAGCGTAGGGAGGACAGATACGCAGTATTTT.

The rearrangement joins TRBV28 to TRBJ2-3, with D possibly being TRBD2 (5 bases). The CDR3 sequence is 14 residues long. V lost 5 bases and J lost 6, with 15 bases in between. Germline-derived CDR1 and CDR2 are MDHEN and SYDVKM. CDR3 sequence reads: CASSTRISSDTQYF. The CDR3 nucleotides are TGTGCCAGCAGTACTCGGATTTCTAGCGATACGCAGTATTTT.

The chain has TRBV6-5 and TRBJ2-7; D call uncertain. Germline loops: CDR1 MNHEY, CDR2 SVGAGI. The V and J ends lost 0 bases and 4 bases respectively, with 16 bases between them. This CDR3 region has 16 residues. The chain's CDR3 is CASSYSADAFLYEQYF. In DNA form, the CDR3 reads TGTGCCAGCAGTTACTCTGCCGATGCCTTCTTATACGAGCAGTACTTC.

The CDR3 coding sequence is TGCGCCAGCAGCCCAAGCGCTAGCGGGGAGATCTCCTACGAGCAGTACTTC. Its translation: CASSPSASGEISYEQYF. The chain joins TRBV5-1 to TRBJ2-7; 9 positions match TRBD2. Trimming cost V 4 bases and J 0 bases; bases outside gene matches: 11. Germline CDR1 SGHRS, CDR2 YFSETQ. The CDR3 is made up of 17 amino acids.

CDR3 DNA: TGTGCCAGCAGTTCCCCGTACTTGGACAGCAATCAGCCCCAGCATTTT. Its protein is CASSSPYLDSNQPQHF. J is TRBJ1-5 and V is TRBV28; D is unresolved. The length of the CDR3 is 16 residues. Trimming shortened V by 4 bases and J by 1 base, and 14 bases separated the two germline ends. In germline, CDR1 is MDHEN, CDR2 SYDVKM.

This clone was seen just once. The rearrangement joins TRBV7-2 to TRBJ2-5, with 8 bases aligning to TRBD2. The CDR3 is 15 residues long. Germline CDR1 is SGHTA and CDR2 is FQGNSA. The V and J ends lost 4 bases and 2 bases, in that order; junction bases with no gene match: 6. This CDR3 is CASSSGTRQQETQYF. In nucleotides, the CDR3 is TGTGCCAGCAGCTCCGGGACTAGACAACAAGAGACCCAGTACTTC.

The rearrangement links TRBV7-6 to TRBJ2-7; D ambiguous. Trimming cost V 1 base and J 1 base, with 8 bases left between them. CDR3 length equals 14 residues. The germline gives CDR1 SGHVS, CDR2 FNYEAQ. CDR3 sequence reads: CASSLEDGSYEQYF. The DNA of the CDR3 is TGTGCCAGCAGCTTAGAGGACGGGTCCTACGAGCAGTACTTC.

The chain is built from TRBV13 and TRBJ2-1; 13 bases fit TRBD2. CDR3 length equals 16 residues. With V trimmed by 5 bases and J by 2 bases, 3 bases remained unmatched. Looked up from germline, CDR1 is PRHDT and CDR2 is FYEKMQ (reference sequence). The CDR3 loop reads CASSPTSGRAYNEQFF. Here the CDR3 DNA reads TGTGCCAGCAGCCCCACTAGCGGGAGGGCCTACAATGAGCAGTTCTTC.

The chain links TRBV2 to TRBJ1-2; 9 nucleotides agree with TRBD1. The CDR3 covers 13 residues. Per the germline V gene, CDR1 is SNHLY and CDR2 is FYNNEI. V lost 7 bases to trimming and J lost 8 bases; unmatched junction nucleotides: 8. The CDR3: CASTGQGQGGYTF. CDR3 DNA sequence: TGTGCCAGCACCGGACAGGGGCAAGGCGGCTACACCTTC.

The rearrangement links TRBV29-1 to TRBJ2-1; D may be TRBD1 (6 bases). Between the trimmed V and J ends, which lost 4 bases and 7 bases, there was a span of 14 bases. The CDR3 has 13 residues. CDR1 and CDR2 from the germline V gene are SQVTM and ANQGSEA. CDR3 amino acids: CSVGAGDLNEQFF. CDR3 nucleotide sequence: TGCAGCGTTGGGGCAGGGGATCTTAATGAGCAGTTCTTC.

This clone is a singleton in its sample. The chain combines TRBV10-3 with TRBJ2-7; 7 nucleotides match TRBD1. The germline gives CDR1 ENHRY, CDR2 SYGVKD. This CDR3 has 14 residues. V trimming: 3 bases; J trimming: 1 base; junction bases outside the gene matches: 3. CDR3 sequence (DNA): TGTGCCATCAGTGACTCGGGACAGTCCTACGAGCAGTACTTC. Its protein is CAISDSGQSYEQYF.

The V call is TRBV5-4, the J call TRBJ1-2, with D unclear. Trimming removed 2 bases from V and 0 bases from J, with 14 bases in between. The length of the CDR3 is 16 residues. From germline, CDR1 is SGHNT and CDR2 YYREEE (reference sequence). CDR3 nucleotide sequence: TGTGCCAGCAGCTTAGGTTGGAGATCCTCTAACTATGGCTACACCTTC. It specifies CASSLGWRSSNYGYTF.

The chain recombines TRBV5-4 with TRBJ2-4; TRBD1 might be the D (7 bases). There are 13 residues in the CDR3. Germline CDR1 and CDR2: SGHNT and YYREEE (reference sequence). The V gene lost 5 bases and the J gene lost 7 bases, with 13 bases spanning the gap. The CDR3 coding sequence is TGTGCCAGCAGATTCAGGGGGGCGAACATTCAGTACTTC. This gives the protein CASRFRGANIQYF.

The chain is built from TRBV4-1 and TRBJ1-6; D is unclear. This CDR3 is built from 17 residues. Germline V lookup: CDR1 MGHRA, CDR2 YSYEKL. V lost 4 bases and J lost 0, with 13 bases in between. CDR3 coding DNA: TGCGCCAGCAGCCCATCACTCAAGAGCTCCTATAATTCACCCCTCCACTTT. This codes for CASSPSLKSSYNSPLHF.

The chain recombines TRBV6-6 with TRBJ2-7, with a possible D match to TRBD1 (6 bases). Germline lookup yields CDR1 MNHNY and CDR2 SVGAGI (reference sequence). There are 15 residues in the CDR3. V was pared by 2 bases and J by 4 bases, with 15 bases between. The CDR3 sequence is CASSYADGTHYEQYF. The CDR3 bases are TGTGCCAGCAGTTACGCGGACGGGACACATTACGAGCAGTACTTC.